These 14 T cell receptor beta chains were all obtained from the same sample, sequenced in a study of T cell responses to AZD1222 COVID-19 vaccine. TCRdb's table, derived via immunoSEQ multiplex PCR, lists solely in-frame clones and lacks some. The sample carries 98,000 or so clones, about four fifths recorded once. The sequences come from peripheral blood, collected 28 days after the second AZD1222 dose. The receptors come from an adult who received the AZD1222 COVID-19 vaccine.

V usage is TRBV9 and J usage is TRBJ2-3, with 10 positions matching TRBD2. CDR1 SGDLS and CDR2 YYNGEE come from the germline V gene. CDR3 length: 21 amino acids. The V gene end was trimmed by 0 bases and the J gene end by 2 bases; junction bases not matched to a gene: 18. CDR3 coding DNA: TGTGCCAGCAGCGTAGCCACCGCCGCGAGTAAGCGGGGGGGCCCCACAGATACGCAGTATTTT. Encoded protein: CASSVATAASKRGGPTDTQYF.

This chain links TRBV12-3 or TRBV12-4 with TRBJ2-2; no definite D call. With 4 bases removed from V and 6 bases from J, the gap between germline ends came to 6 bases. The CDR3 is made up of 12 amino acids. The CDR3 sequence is CASSSVAGELFF. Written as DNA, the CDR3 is TGTGCCAGCAGTTCGGTGGCCGGGGAGCTGTTTTTT.

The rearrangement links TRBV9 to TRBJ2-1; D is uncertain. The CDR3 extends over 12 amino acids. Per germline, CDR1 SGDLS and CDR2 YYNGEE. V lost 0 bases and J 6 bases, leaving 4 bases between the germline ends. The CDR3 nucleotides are TGTGCCAGCAGCGTAGCGCCCAATGAGCAGTTCTTC. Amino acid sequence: CASSVAPNEQFF.

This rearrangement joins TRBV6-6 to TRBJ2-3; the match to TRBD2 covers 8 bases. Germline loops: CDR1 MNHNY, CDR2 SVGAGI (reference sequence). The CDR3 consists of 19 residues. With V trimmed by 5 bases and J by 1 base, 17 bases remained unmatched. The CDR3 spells CASSLSPGGALAGTDTQYF. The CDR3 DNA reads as TGTGCCAGCAGTCTCTCCCCGGGGGGGGCGCTAGCAGGCACAGATACGCAGTATTTT.

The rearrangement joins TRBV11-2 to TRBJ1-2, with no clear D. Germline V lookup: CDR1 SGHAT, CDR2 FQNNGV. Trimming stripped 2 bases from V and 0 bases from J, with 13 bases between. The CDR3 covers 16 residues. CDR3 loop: CASSLRPWETNYGYTF. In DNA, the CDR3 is TGTGCCAGCAGCTTAAGGCCCTGGGAAACTAACTATGGCTACACCTTC. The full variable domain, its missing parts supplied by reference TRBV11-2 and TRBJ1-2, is EAGVAQSPRYKIIEKRQSVAFWCNPISGHATLYWYQQILGQGPKLLIQFQNNGVVDDSQLPKDRFSAERLKGVDSTLKIQPAKLEDSAVYLCASSLRPWETNYGYTFGSGTRLTVV.

This CDR3 is CASSQDWQGAHPTF. CDR3 bases: TGCGCCAGCAGCCAAGATTGGCAGGGGGCTCACCCGACCTTC. This chain connects TRBV4-3 to TRBJ1-2, with 8 bases that match TRBD1. Germline V gives CDR1 LGHNA, CDR2 YSLEER. Unmatched junction bases numbered 11, after V lost 0 bases and J lost 14 bases. There are 14 residues in the CDR3.

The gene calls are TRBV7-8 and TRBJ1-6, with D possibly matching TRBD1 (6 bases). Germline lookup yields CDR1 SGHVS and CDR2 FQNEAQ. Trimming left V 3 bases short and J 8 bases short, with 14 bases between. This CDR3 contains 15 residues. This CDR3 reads CASSLYQQGDSPLHF. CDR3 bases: TGTGCCAGCAGCTTGTACCAACAGGGTGATTCACCCCTCCACTTT.

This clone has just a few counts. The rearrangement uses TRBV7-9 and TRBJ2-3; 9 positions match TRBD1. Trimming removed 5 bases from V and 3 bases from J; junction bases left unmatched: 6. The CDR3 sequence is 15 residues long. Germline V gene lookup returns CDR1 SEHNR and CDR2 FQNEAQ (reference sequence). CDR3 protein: CASSRTGELTDTQYF. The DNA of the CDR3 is TGTGCCAGCAGCCGGACAGGGGAACTGACAGATACGCAGTATTTT.

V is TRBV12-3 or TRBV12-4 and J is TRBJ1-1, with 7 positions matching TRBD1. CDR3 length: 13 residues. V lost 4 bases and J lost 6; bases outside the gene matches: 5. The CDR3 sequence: CASSSLQGSEAFF. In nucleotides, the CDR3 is TGTGCCAGCAGTTCCCTACAGGGGTCTGAAGCTTTCTTT.

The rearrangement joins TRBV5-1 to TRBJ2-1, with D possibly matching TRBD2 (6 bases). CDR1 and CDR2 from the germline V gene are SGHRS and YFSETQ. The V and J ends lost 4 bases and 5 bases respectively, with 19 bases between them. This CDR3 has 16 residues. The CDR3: CASSRQAGTGNNEQFF. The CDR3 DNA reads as TGCGCCAGCAGCCGTCAAGCCGGGACTGGAAACAATGAGCAGTTCTTC.

CDR3 region: CASSNGRGPSPLHF. CDR3 sequence (DNA): TGTGCCAGCAGCAACGGCCGGGGGCCTTCACCCCTCCACTTT. This rearrangement joins TRBV7-8 to TRBJ1-6; D perhaps matches TRBD1 (6 bases). Looked up from germline, CDR1 is SGHVS and CDR2 is FQNEAQ. Trimming removed 5 bases from V and 9 bases from J, with 14 bases in between. CDR3 length: 14 amino acids.

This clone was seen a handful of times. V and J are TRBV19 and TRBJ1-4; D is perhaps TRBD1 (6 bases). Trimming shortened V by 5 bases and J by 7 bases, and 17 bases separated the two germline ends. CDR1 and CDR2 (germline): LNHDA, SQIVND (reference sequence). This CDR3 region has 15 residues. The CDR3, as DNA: TGTGCCAGTAGTGTCCGACAGGAACAAGGTGAAAAACTGTTTTTT. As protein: CASSVRQEQGEKLFF.

As DNA, the CDR3 is TGTGCCAGCAGCTTACGGACAGGTCCCACCACCCCTAATGAGCAGTTCTTC. It specifies CASSLRTGPTTPNEQFF. J is TRBJ2-1 and V is TRBV7-2, with 7 bases matching TRBD1. The germline CDR1 and CDR2 sequences are SGHTA and FQGNSA. This CDR3 spans 17 amino acids. The V segment lost 2 bases and the J segment 7 bases; nucleotides outside the gene matches: 14.

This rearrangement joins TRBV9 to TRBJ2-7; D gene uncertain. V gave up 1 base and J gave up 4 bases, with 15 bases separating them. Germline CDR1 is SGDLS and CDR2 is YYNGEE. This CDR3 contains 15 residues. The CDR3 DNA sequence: TGTGCCAGCAGCGTAAACGAAGCAGCGAATTACGAGCAGTACTTC. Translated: CASSVNEAANYEQYF.